The next 30 T cell receptor beta chains were all read from a single sample in a study of cytomegalovirus exposure and HLA in healthy donors. A multiplex PCR was run with 60 Vbeta primers and 13 Jbeta primers. Method: immunoSEQ multiplex PCR; TCRdb's copy keeps in-frame clones and lacks some. The sample records approximately 150,000 clones, about 75% being singletons. Specimen: PBMCs. The receptor source for this set is a male donor in good health and CMV-seronegative.

There are a few counts of this clone. This chain links TRBV19 with TRBJ2-1; 9 bases are a match to TRBD2. Germline V gene lookup returns CDR1 LNHDA and CDR2 SQIVND (reference sequence). Losses at the gene ends were 3 bases for V and 4 bases for J; bases not matched to a gene: 4. The CDR3 totals 15 residues. CDR3 sequence reads: CASSMGRGGYNEQFF. CDR3 DNA: TGTGCCAGTAGTATGGGGCGGGGGGGGTACAATGAGCAGTTCTTC.

The chain carries TRBV5-1 and TRBJ2-2, with 11 bases identical to TRBD2. The germline V gene has CDR1 SGHRS and CDR2 YFSETQ. This CDR3 is built from 17 residues. V was clipped by 1 base and J by 5 bases; unmatched bases: 7. CDR3 bases: TGCGCCAGCAGCTTGTTCGGGCTAGCGGGAGGAACCGGGGAGCTGTTTTTT. Translation: CASSLFGLAGGTGELFF.

A remark on this clone: The identical CDR3 is also encoded by other nucleotide sequences in the sample. V is TRBV7-3 and J is TRBJ1-1; 11 bases match TRBD1. The V segment lost 5 bases and the J segment 2 bases; nucleotides outside the gene matches: 10. CDR1 is SGHTA, CDR2 FQGTGA, per germline. The CDR3 is 17 residues long. For the CDR3, the DNA is TGTGCCAGCAGCCCACTAGGGACAGGGGGTAGTAACACTGAAGCTTTCTTT. It encodes CASSPLGTGGSNTEAFF.

This clone occurred a few times. The V gene is TRBV11-2, the J gene TRBJ1-2; 8 nucleotides match TRBD1. The ends lost 5 bases at V and 2 bases at J; junction bases unmatched: 10. In germline, CDR1 is SGHAT, CDR2 FQNNGV. The CDR3 is 16 amino acids. CDR3 DNA sequence: TGTGCCAGCAGCATTTCTTCAGGGGGCGCAAACTATGGCTACACCTTC. Encoded protein: CASSISSGGANYGYTF.

CDR3: CAITRNTEAFF. CDR3 in DNA: TGTGCCATCACGAGAAACACTGAAGCTTTCTTT. V is TRBV11-3 and J is TRBJ1-1, with D unresolved. Trimming removed 10 bases at V and 2 bases at J, with 8 bases between. Germline lookup yields CDR1 SGHNT and CDR2 YENEEA. The CDR3 has 11 residues.

The rearrangement uses TRBV5-8 and TRBJ2-2; 8 nucleotides agree with TRBD1. Germline lookup yields CDR1 SGHTS and CDR2 YDEGEE. V dropped 4 bases and J dropped 6; count of bases not matched to a gene: 11. The CDR3 length is 16 residues. The CDR3 loop is CASSPRQGQYPGELFF. CDR3 coding DNA: TGTGCCAGCAGCCCTCGACAGGGGCAATATCCCGGGGAGCTGTTTTTT.

The chain combines TRBV19 with TRBJ1-2, with TRBD1 matching 10 bases. Per germline, CDR1 LNHDA and CDR2 SQIVND (reference sequence). The CDR3 covers 13 residues. V shed 6 bases, J shed 8 bases, and the junction held 6 bases outside the gene matches. This chain's CDR3 is CASSPDRGGGYTF. Here the CDR3 DNA reads TGTGCCAGTAGCCCGGACAGGGGGGGCGGCTACACCTTC.

This chain connects TRBV11-2 to TRBJ2-5; 7 bases fit TRBD2. TRBJ2-7 explains the end of the DNA better; the J call may be wrong. This CDR3 has 14 amino acids. The germline gives CDR1 SGHAT, CDR2 FQNNGV. CDR3 region: CASSLGDYSYEQYF. The CDR3 coding sequence is TGTGCCAGCAGCTTAGGGGACTACTCCTACGAGCAGTACTTC.

The CDR3 DNA is TGCGCCAGCAGCACAACCGGGACACCCTACTCTGGGGCCAACGTCCTGACTTTC. This sequence encodes CASSTTGTPYSGANVLTF. This chain uses TRBV5-1 with TRBJ2-6; D may be TRBD1 (6 bases). Trimming removed 4 bases at V and 0 bases at J, with 17 bases between. Germline V lookup: CDR1 SGHRS, CDR2 YFSETQ. This CDR3 contains 18 residues.

The chain combines TRBV13 with TRBJ2-7; 11 bases agree with TRBD2. The CDR3 covers 14 residues. The V gene's germline CDR1 is PRHDT and CDR2 FYEKMQ (reference sequence). V lost 5 bases, J lost 7 bases, and 7 bases stayed unmatched. CDR3 sequence: CASSPRLAGREQYF. The CDR3 coding sequence is TGTGCCAGCAGCCCGAGACTAGCGGGGCGTGAGCAGTACTTC.

The V call is TRBV19, the J call TRBJ2-7; D perhaps matches TRBD2 (6 bases). The ends were cut back, 6 bases at V and 0 bases at J, with 15 bases in the middle. CDR1 is LNHDA and CDR2 is SQIVND in the germline V gene (reference sequence). The CDR3 is made up of 15 amino acids. CDR3 coding DNA: TGTGCCAGTAGGATATCGGGACTCCCCTCCTACGAGCAGTACTTC. It specifies CASRISGLPSYEQYF. Full variable domain (missing parts from reference TRBV19 and TRBJ2-7): DGGITQSPKYLFRKEGQNVTLSCEQNLNHDAMYWYRQDPGQGLRLIYYSQIVNDFQKGDIAEGYSVSREKKESFPLTVTSAQKNPTAFYLCASRISGLPSYEQYFGPGTRLTVT.

This clone has a handful of counts. The V and J genes are TRBV2 and TRBJ2-7, with D possibly matching TRBD2 (7 bases). Germline V CDR1 and CDR2: SNHLY, FYNNEI. This CDR3 comprises 14 residues. Deletions cut 6 bases from V and 6 bases from J, with 18 bases between. The CDR3 spells CASRRGGRRLEQYF. As DNA, the CDR3 is TGTGCCAGCAGGCGCGGGGGCAGGCGCCTCGAGCAGTACTTC. Combining the CDR3 with reference TRBV2 and TRBJ2-7 gives the whole variable domain EPEVTQTPSHQVTQMGQEVILRCVPISNHLYFYWYRQILGQKVEFLVSFYNNEISEKSEIFDDQFSVERPDGSNFTLKIRSTKLEDSAMYFCASRRGGRRLEQYFGPGTRLTVT.

The chain joins TRBV9 to TRBJ2-1, with D tentatively TRBD1 (5 bases). V was shortened by 0 bases and J by 8 bases, with 6 bases between the two germline ends. The CDR3 consists of 12 residues. Germline V gene sequence: CDR1 SGDLS, CDR2 YYNGEE. CDR3 sequence: CASSVEGYEQFF. As DNA, the CDR3 is TGTGCCAGCAGCGTAGAGGGGTATGAGCAGTTCTTC.

This sequence joins TRBV7-2 and TRBJ1-1, with D hard to call. The CDR3 is 12 residues long. Germline V CDR1 and CDR2: SGHTA, FQGNSA. Trimming stripped 4 bases from V and 4 bases from J, with 7 bases between. CDR3 amino acids: CASSSLRTEAFF. DNA of the CDR3: TGTGCCAGCAGCTCCCTGCGCACTGAAGCTTTCTTT.

This sequence joins TRBV7-9 and TRBJ1-2; D is possibly TRBD1 (6 bases). The CDR3 runs 12 residues. V shed 2 bases and J shed 6 bases, with 7 bases lying between them. The germline CDR1 and CDR2 sequences are SEHNR and FQNEAQ (reference sequence). The CDR3 sequence is CASSLPGDGYTF. CDR3 coding DNA: TGTGCCAGCAGCTTACCAGGGGATGGCTACACCTTC.

The J gene is TRBJ2-1, the V gene TRBV5-4; 9 bases align to TRBD2. Germline CDR1 and CDR2: SGHNT and YYREEE (reference sequence). The CDR3 runs 15 residues. The V gene end was trimmed by 3 bases and the J gene end by 7 bases; junction bases not matched to a gene: 8. The CDR3 here is CASSSVQSGGNEQFF. CDR3 bases: TGTGCCAGCAGCTCGGTACAGAGCGGGGGGAATGAGCAGTTCTTC. Using reference TRBV5-4 and TRBJ2-1 for the parts outside the CDR3, the full variable domain is ETGVTQSPTHLIKTRGQQVTLRCSSQSGHNTVSWYQQALGQGPQFIFQYYREEENGRGNFPPRFSGLQFPNYSSELNVNALELDDSALYLCASSSVQSGGNEQFFGPGTRLTVL.

V is TRBV4-1 and J is TRBJ2-1, with TRBD2 identical over 13 bases. With 3 bases clipped from V and 3 bases from J, the junction kept 2 bases outside the gene matches. The CDR3 consists of 16 residues. Germline V gene sequence: CDR1 MGHRA, CDR2 YSYEKL. CDR3 loop: CASSHGTSGVYNEQFF. The CDR3 DNA follows: TGCGCCAGCAGCCACGGGACTAGCGGGGTCTACAATGAGCAGTTCTTC.

The rearrangement links TRBV19 to TRBJ2-7; a weak D match, TRBD2 (5 bases). Germline V gene data show CDR1 as LNHDA and CDR2 as SQIVND (reference sequence). CDR3 length: 11 residues. V gave up 4 bases and J gave up 7 bases, with 8 bases separating them. DNA of the CDR3: TGTGCCAGTAGTAACACGGGGGAGCAGTACTTC. Protein: CASSNTGEQYF.

The sample holds a few counts of this clone. The chain joins TRBV7-2 to TRBJ2-5; the D gene is possibly TRBD2 (5 bases). The CDR3 spans 14 residues. The germline V gene encodes CDR1 SGHTA and CDR2 FQGNSA. V was pared by 5 bases and J by 3 bases, with 13 bases between. CDR3 in DNA: TGTGCCAGCAGCGCCCGCGGGTACAAAGAGACCCAGTACTTC. The encoded protein is CASSARGYKETQYF.

This clone has just one count. The genes are TRBV7-9 and TRBJ1-1; 7 bases fit TRBD1. The germline V gene has CDR1 SEHNR and CDR2 FQNEAQ (reference sequence). The V segment lost 5 bases and the J segment 1 base; nucleotides outside the gene matches: 7. This CDR3 is built from 15 residues. The chain's CDR3 is CASSAGQTPNTEAFF. The CDR3 nucleotides read TGTGCCAGCAGCGCGGGACAGACCCCGAACACTGAAGCTTTCTTT.

This chain joins TRBV5-4 and TRBJ2-7; 9 nucleotides match TRBD1. The V segment lost 2 bases and the J segment 5 bases; nucleotides outside the gene matches: 5. The CDR3 length is 14 residues. The V gene's germline CDR1 is SGHNT and CDR2 YYREEE (reference sequence). CDR3 bases: TGTGCCAGCAGCTTTCGGGACAGGGTCCACGAGCAGTACTTC. Translating it yields CASSFRDRVHEQYF. The full variable domain, with the rest looked up from reference TRBV5-4 and TRBJ2-7, is ETGVTQSPTHLIKTRGQQVTLRCSSQSGHNTVSWYQQALGQGPQFIFQYYREEENGRGNFPPRFSGLQFPNYSSELNVNALELDDSALYLCASSFRDRVHEQYFGPGTRLTVT.

The V call is TRBV5-4, the J call TRBJ1-1; D is ambiguous. V lost 0 bases and J lost 0, with 9 bases in between. This CDR3 contains 15 residues. CDR1 and CDR2 from the germline V gene are SGHNT and YYREEE (reference sequence). The CDR3 region is CASSLDRVLNTEAFF. The CDR3 nucleotides are TGTGCCAGCAGCTTGGATCGGGTTTTGAACACTGAAGCTTTCTTT.

The chain carries TRBV5-1 and TRBJ1-2; weak D call: TRBD1 (5 bases). V was shortened by 0 bases and J by 5 bases, with 14 bases between the two germline ends. This CDR3 is 15 amino acids long. From germline, CDR1 is SGHRS and CDR2 YFSETQ. CDR3 sequence: CASSLESPGMYGYTF. DNA for the CDR3: TGCGCCAGCAGCTTGGAGTCTCCAGGGATGTATGGCTACACCTTC.

The table lists this clone with a count of one. The CDR3 protein is CASSAQDRGDDEQYF. The CDR3 region has the DNA TGTGCCAGCAGCGCTCAGGACAGGGGGGACGACGAGCAGTACTTC. This chain links TRBV9 with TRBJ2-7; 10 positions match TRBD1. Germline V lookup: CDR1 SGDLS, CDR2 YYNGEE. V dropped 3 bases and J dropped 5; count of bases not matched to a gene: 8. This CDR3 spans 15 amino acids. Together with reference TRBV9 and TRBJ2-7, the CDR3 gives the full variable domain: DSGVTQTPKHLITATGQRVTLRCSPRSGDLSVYWYQQSLDQGLQFLIQYYNGEERAKGNILERFSAQQFPDLHSELNLSSLELGDSALYFCASSAQDRGDDEQYFGPGTRLTVT.

This sequence joins TRBV7-7 and TRBJ2-3; 8 nucleotides line up with TRBD2. The CDR3 is 12 residues long. From germline, CDR1 is SSHAT and CDR2 FNYEAQ (reference sequence). V was clipped by 5 bases and J by 12 bases; unmatched bases: 7. This CDR3 reads CASSPPGGPQYF. The CDR3 DNA reads as TGTGCCAGCAGCCCTCCGGGAGGGCCCCAGTATTTT.

CDR3 sequence (DNA): TGCAGCGTTGTTGGCGGGGGCGGTAACACCGGGGAGCTGTTTTTT. This encodes CSVVGGGGNTGELFF. The gene calls are TRBV29-1 and TRBJ2-2, with D possibly being TRBD2 (7 bases). Germline V gives CDR1 SQVTM, CDR2 ANQGSEA. This CDR3 is built from 15 residues. With 4 bases removed from V and 2 bases from J, the gap between germline ends came to 14 bases.

V usage is TRBV5-1 and J usage is TRBJ1-2, with 8 bases that match TRBD1. The CDR3 spans 15 residues. The V and J ends lost 0 bases and 4 bases, in that order; junction bases with no gene match: 5. Looked up from germline, CDR1 is SGHRS and CDR2 is YFSETQ. CDR3 residues: CASSLETGVLYGYTF. As DNA, the CDR3 is TGCGCCAGCAGCTTGGAGACAGGGGTTCTCTATGGCTACACCTTC.

This clone has just a few counts. The chain employs TRBV6-5 and TRBJ1-2; TRBD1 agrees at 10 bases. This CDR3 has 12 amino acids. Unmatched junction bases numbered 0, after V lost 5 bases and J lost 6 bases. Germline V gene lookup returns CDR1 MNHEY and CDR2 SVGAGI. The CDR3 reads CASSDRGHGYTF. The CDR3, as DNA: TGTGCCAGCAGTGACAGGGGGCATGGCTACACCTTC.

Remarks on this clone: Other DNA sequences in the sample encode the same CDR3. The chain links TRBV4-3 to TRBJ2-7, with a tentative D call TRBD1 (6 bases). Trimming removed 1 base from V and 9 bases from J, with 13 bases in between. This CDR3 contains 13 residues. Germline V gene lookup returns CDR1 LGHNA and CDR2 YSLEER. The CDR3 reads CASSQVPGESQYF. The CDR3 DNA reads TGCGCCAGCAGCCAAGTTCCAGGGGAGTCGCAGTACTTC.

The V gene is TRBV6-5, the J gene TRBJ1-5, with TRBD1 identical over 8 bases. The CDR3 extends over 15 amino acids. Per germline, CDR1 MNHEY and CDR2 SVGAGI. V trimming: 5 bases; J trimming: 4 bases; junction bases outside the gene matches: 7. CDR3 nucleotide sequence: TGTGCCAGCAGTCGATCCGGGACAGGTAATCAGCCCCAGCATTTT. Protein sequence: CASSRSGTGNQPQHF.